A selection of T cell receptor beta chains follows, all from one sample in a study of control samples from healthy donors and cancer patients. The assay was immunoSEQ multiplex PCR, and TCRdb's table has in-frame clones only and misses some. The sample has approximately 90,000 clones, roughly 83% seen once. Source material: PBMCs. These receptors came from a man between 65 and 80 years old with lung cancer. The CDR3 runs from the conserved cysteine through the conserved F or W. D genes are given only for firm matches.

J gene: TRBJ2-7
V gene: TRBV28
D gene: TRBD1
CDR3 length: 16
CDR3 protein: CASSTLLGQGSYEQYF

J gene: TRBJ1-4
V gene: TRBV5-8
D gene: NA
CDR3 length: 14
CDR3 protein: CASSPGMVNEKLFF

J gene: TRBJ1-6
V gene: TRBV18
D gene: TRBD1
CDR3 length: 14
CDR3 protein: CASSAGGFNSPLHF

J gene: TRBJ2-5
V gene: TRBV5-8
D gene: NA
CDR3 length: 11
CDR3 protein: CASRWGYTQYF

J gene: TRBJ2-1
V gene: TRBV11-2
D gene: NA
CDR3 length: 15
CDR3 protein: CASSLATSSYNEQFF

J gene: TRBJ1-2
V gene: TRBV7-2
D gene: NA
CDR3 length: 15
CDR3 protein: CASSTPRTRNGGYTF

J gene: TRBJ2-6
V gene: TRBV5-4
D gene: NA
CDR3 length: 16
CDR3 protein: CASSLRGNSGANVLTF

J gene: TRBJ1-4
V gene: TRBV18
D gene: NA
CDR3 length: 13
CDR3 protein: CASSPNWNEKLFF

J gene: TRBJ1-6
V gene: TRBV28
D gene: NA
CDR3 length: 16
CDR3 protein: CASSSPSSGGNSPLHF

J gene: TRBJ1-6
V gene: TRBV5-5
D gene: NA
CDR3 length: 14
CDR3 protein: CASSLGLDNSPLHF

J gene: TRBJ2-6
V gene: TRBV18
D gene: NA
CDR3 length: 19
CDR3 protein: CASSPVSLVTSSGANVLTF

J gene: TRBJ2-3
V gene: TRBV6-6
D gene: TRBD2
CDR3 length: 15
CDR3 protein: CASALSSGATDTQYF

J gene: TRBJ2-7
V gene: TRBV7-2
D gene: NA
CDR3 length: 11
CDR3 protein: CASSISYEQYF

J gene: TRBJ1-2
V gene: TRBV15
D gene: NA
CDR3 length: 13
CDR3 protein: CATSRPPGNGYTF

J gene: TRBJ1-2
V gene: TRBV6-6
D gene: NA
CDR3 length: 14
CDR3 protein: CASSYPGNLMTYTF

J gene: TRBJ1-5
V gene: TRBV3-1/TRBV3-2
D gene: NA
CDR3 length: 14
CDR3 protein: CASSQGRSNQPQHF